This TCR beta chain originates from a study of OX40 agonist ivuxolimab in advanced cancers. Findings and caveats of the study: More expanded clones were seen, on average, in CD8+ T cells than in CD4+. Undetermined was the antigen specificity of the expanded peripheral T cells. There was clonal expansion of CD4+ and CD8+ blood T cells by week 6 at 0.1 to 3.0 mg/kg.

Trimming cost V 4 bases and J 1 base; bases outside gene matches: 7. This CDR3 has 16 amino acids. Germline V gene sequence: CDR1 MNHEY, CDR2 SMNVEV (reference sequence). Anyone with autoimmune disease history or systemic immunosuppression was excluded. As for this clone: Antigen specificity is unknown.

Sequencing was performed with immunoSEQ multiplex PCR; in TCRdb, only in-frame clones are kept and a portion is missing. The sample holds about 85,000 clones, approximately 83% seen once. The TCR sequence derives from an adult with an advanced solid tumor such as melanoma, head and neck, liver or kidney cancer. This specimen was CD4+ or CD8+ T cells sorted from blood, taken in a trial of the OX40 agonist ivuxolimab. This rearrangement joins TRBV27 to TRBJ1-1, with 9 bases that match TRBD1. The DNA of the CDR3 is TGTGCCAGCAGTTCGGACAGGGGATACGGGAACACTGAAGCTTTCTTT. The encoded protein is CASSSDRGYGNTEAFF.